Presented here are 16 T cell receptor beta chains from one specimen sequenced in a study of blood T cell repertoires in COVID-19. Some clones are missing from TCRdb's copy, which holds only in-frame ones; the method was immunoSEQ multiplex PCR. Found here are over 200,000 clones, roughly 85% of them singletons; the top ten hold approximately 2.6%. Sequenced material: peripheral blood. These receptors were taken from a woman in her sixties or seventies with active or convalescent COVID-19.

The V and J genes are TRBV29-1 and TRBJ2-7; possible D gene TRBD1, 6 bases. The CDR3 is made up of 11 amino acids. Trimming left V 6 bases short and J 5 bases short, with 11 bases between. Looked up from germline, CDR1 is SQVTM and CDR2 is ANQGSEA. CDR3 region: CSVGHRDEQYF. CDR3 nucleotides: TGCAGCGTGGGACACAGGGACGAGCAGTACTTC.

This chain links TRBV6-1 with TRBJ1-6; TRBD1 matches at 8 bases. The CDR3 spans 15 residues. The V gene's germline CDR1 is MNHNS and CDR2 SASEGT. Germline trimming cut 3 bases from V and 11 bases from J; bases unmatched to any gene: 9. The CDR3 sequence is CASSDHDRGRPPLHF. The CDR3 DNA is TGTGCCAGCAGTGACCATGACAGGGGTCGTCCACCCCTCCACTTT.

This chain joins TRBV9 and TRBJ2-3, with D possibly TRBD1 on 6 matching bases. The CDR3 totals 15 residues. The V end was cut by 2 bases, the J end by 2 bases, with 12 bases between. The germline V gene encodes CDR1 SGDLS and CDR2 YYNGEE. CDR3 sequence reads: CASSVEDRSTDTQYF. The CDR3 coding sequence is TGTGCCAGCAGCGTCGAGGACAGATCCACAGATACGCAGTATTTT. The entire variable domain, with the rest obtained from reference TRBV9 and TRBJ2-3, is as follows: DSGVTQTPKHLITATGQRVTLRCSPRSGDLSVYWYQQSLDQGLQFLIQYYNGEERAKGNILERFSAQQFPDLHSELNLSSLELGDSALYFCASSVEDRSTDTQYFGPGTRLTVL.

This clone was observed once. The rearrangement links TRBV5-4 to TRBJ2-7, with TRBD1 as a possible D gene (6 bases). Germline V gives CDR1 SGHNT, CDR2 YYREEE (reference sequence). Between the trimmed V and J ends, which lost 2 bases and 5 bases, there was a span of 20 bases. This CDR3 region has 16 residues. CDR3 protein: CASSFDWGPKSDEQYF. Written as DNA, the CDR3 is TGTGCCAGCAGCTTCGATTGGGGGCCCAAAAGCGACGAGCAGTACTTC.

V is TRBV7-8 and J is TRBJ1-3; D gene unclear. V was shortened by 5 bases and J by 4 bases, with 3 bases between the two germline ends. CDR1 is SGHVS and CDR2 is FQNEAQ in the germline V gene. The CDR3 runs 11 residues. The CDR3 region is CASSVGNTIYF. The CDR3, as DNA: TGTGCCAGCAGCGTAGGAAACACCATATATTTT.

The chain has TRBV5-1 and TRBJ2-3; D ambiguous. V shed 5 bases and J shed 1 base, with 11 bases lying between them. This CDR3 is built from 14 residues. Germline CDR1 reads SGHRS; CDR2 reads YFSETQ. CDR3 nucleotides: TGCGCCAGCAGACAGTTCTGGGGCACAGATACGCAGTATTTT. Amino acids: CASRQFWGTDTQYF.

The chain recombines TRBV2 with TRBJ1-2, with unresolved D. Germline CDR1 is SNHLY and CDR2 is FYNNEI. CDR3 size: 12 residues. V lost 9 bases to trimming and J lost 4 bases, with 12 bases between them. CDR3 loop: CARTSSFYGYTF. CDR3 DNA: TGTGCCAGGACCTCTAGCTTCTATGGCTACACCTTC.

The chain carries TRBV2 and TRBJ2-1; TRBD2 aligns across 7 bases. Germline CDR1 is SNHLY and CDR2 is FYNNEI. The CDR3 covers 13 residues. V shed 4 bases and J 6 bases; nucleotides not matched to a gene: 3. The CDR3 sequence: CASSAGTTNEQFF. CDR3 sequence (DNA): TGTGCCAGCAGTGCAGGGACTACCAATGAGCAGTTCTTC.

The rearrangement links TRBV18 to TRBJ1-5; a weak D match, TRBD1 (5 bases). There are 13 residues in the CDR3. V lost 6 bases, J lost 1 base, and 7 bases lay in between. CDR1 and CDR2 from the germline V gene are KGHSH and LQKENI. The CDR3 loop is CASSRVSNQPQHF. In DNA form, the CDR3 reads TGTGCCAGCTCCAGGGTAAGCAATCAGCCCCAGCATTTT.

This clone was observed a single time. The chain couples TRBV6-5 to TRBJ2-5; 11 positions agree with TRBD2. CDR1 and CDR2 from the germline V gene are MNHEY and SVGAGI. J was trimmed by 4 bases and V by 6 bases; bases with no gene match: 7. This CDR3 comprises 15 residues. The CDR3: CASRPLAGGGETQYF. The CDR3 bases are TGTGCCAGCAGGCCCTTAGCGGGAGGGGGAGAGACCCAGTACTTC.

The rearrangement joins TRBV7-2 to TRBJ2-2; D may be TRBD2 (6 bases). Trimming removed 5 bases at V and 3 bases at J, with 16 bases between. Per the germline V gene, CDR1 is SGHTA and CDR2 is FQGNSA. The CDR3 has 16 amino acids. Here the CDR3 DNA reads TGTGCCAGCAGCCCGCCGGCGGGGCTGGACACCGGGGAGCTGTTTTTT. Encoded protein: CASSPPAGLDTGELFF.

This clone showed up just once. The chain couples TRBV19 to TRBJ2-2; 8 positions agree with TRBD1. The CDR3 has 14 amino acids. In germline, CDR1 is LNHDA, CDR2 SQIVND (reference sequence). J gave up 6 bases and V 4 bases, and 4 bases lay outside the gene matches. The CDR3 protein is CASSTGQASGELFF. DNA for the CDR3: TGTGCCAGTAGTACGGGACAGGCGTCCGGGGAGCTGTTTTTT.

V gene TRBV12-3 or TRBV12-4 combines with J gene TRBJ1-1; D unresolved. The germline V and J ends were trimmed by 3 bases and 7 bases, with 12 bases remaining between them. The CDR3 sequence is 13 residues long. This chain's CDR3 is CASSLIVPLEAFF. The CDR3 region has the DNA TGTGCCAGCAGTTTGATAGTGCCCCTTGAAGCTTTCTTT.

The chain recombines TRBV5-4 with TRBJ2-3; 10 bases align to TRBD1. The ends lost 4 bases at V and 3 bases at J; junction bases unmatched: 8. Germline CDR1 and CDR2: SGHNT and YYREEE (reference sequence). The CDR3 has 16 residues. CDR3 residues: CASSTTGGLSTDTQYF. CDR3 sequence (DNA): TGTGCCAGCAGCACGACAGGGGGCTTGAGTACAGATACGCAGTATTTT.

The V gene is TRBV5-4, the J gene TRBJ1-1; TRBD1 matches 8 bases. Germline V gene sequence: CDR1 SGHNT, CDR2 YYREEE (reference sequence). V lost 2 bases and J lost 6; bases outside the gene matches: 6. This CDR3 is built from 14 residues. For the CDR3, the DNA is TGTGCCAGCAGCTTCGGGGAGGACAGGGCTGAAGCTTTCTTT. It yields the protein CASSFGEDRAEAFF.

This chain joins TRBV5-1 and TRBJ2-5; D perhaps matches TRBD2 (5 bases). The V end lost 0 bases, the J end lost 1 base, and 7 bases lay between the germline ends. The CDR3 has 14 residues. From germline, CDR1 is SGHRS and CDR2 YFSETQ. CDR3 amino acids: CASSLAGFQETQYF. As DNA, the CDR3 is TGCGCCAGCAGCTTGGCGGGGTTCCAAGAGACCCAGTACTTC.